The next 18 T cell receptor beta chains were all read from a single sample in a study of blood T cells in healthy people across ages. A second 7 to 11 cycle PCR used barcoded and J-beta primers. TCRdb redid the calling of the 5' RACE reads with MiXCR, one entry per CDR3 protein. The data hold some 800,000 distinct CDR3 sequences, with approximately 48% observed a single time. The sequenced sample consisted of blood. Every receptor here comes from a man aged 55 to 70 in good health.

The chain links TRBV25-1 to TRBJ2-7; TRBD2 is a possible D gene (5 bases). The CDR3 has 15 amino acids. In germline, CDR1 is MGHDK, CDR2 SYGVNS. The germline V and J ends were trimmed by 4 bases and 0 bases, with 13 bases remaining between them. The CDR3 coding sequence is TGTGCCAGCAGTGTTCAGACGGGAAGCTCCTACGAGCAGTACTTC. Encoded protein: CASSVQTGSSYEQYF.

This clonotype was counted once. The V call is TRBV4-3, the J call TRBJ2-3; D tentatively reads TRBD1 or TRBD2 (5 bases each). The CDR3 covers 16 residues. V was shortened by 4 bases and J by 2 bases, with 16 bases between the two germline ends. CDR1 is LGHNA, CDR2 YSLEER, per germline. The CDR3 sequence: CASSPVGPSYTDTQYF. CDR3 DNA sequence: TGCGCCAGCAGCCCCGTGGGACCCTCTTACACAGATACGCAGTATTTT.

This clonotype showed up just a few times. The rearrangement links TRBV3-1 to TRBJ1-2; D is perhaps TRBD1 (6 bases). Germline V CDR1 and CDR2: LGHDT, YNNKEL (reference sequence). The CDR3 is 11 amino acids. Trimming shortened V by 3 bases and J by 7 bases, and 6 bases separated the two germline ends. CDR3 nucleotide sequence: TGTGCCAGCAGCCACAGGGGTGGCTACACCTTC. It specifies CASSHRGGYTF.

As for this clonotype: This may arise from a read error, as a much more abundant clone is one base away. The chain couples TRBV27 to TRBJ2-5, with TRBD1 identical over 9 bases. This CDR3 spans 15 amino acids. The V and J ends lost 5 bases and 11 bases, in that order; junction bases with no gene match: 15. Germline values: CDR1 MNHEY, CDR2 SMNVEV (reference sequence). The CDR3 DNA is TGTGCCAGCAGTGCCGGACAGGGGAACGTCGATGAGCAGTACTTC. As protein: CASSAGQGNVDEQYF.

This chain links TRBV7-2 with TRBJ2-5; 10 bases align to TRBD1. The CDR3 contains 15 residues. Germline V gives CDR1 SGHTA, CDR2 FQGNSA. With V trimmed by 4 bases and J by 4 bases, 6 bases remained unmatched. The CDR3 DNA reads TGTGCCAGCAGCTCTGGGACAGGGGCACTAGAGACCCAGTACTTC. This sequence encodes CASSSGTGALETQYF.

J is TRBJ2-7 and V is TRBV10-2; tentatively, D is TRBD1 (6 bases). Germline-derived CDR1 and CDR2 are WSHSY and SAAADI. Trimming pared 7 bases from V and 2 bases from J, leaving 12 bases between. The CDR3 loop spans 13 amino acids. The CDR3 nucleotides read TGCGCCAGCACAGGACAGCCTGCCTACGAGCAGTACTTC. This codes for CASTGQPAYEQYF.

V is TRBV12-5 and J is TRBJ2-1, with TRBD2 matching over 8 bases. The CDR3 has 14 amino acids. Germline CDR1 and CDR2: LGHNT and FRNRAP. V shed 5 bases, J shed 1 base, and the junction held 1 base outside the gene matches. The CDR3 bases are TGTGCTAGTGGTCCGGGGGGGTCCTACAATGAGCAGTTCTTC. Its protein product is CASGPGGSYNEQFF. The full variable domain, with the rest looked up from reference TRBV12-5 and TRBJ2-1, is DARVTQTPRHKVTEMGQEVTMRCQPILGHNTVFWYRQTMMQGLELLAYFRNRAPLDDSGMPKDRFSAEMPDATLATLKIQPSEPRDSAVYFCASGPGGSYNEQFFGPGTRLTVL.

There are a few counts of this clonotype. The chain couples TRBV7-2 to TRBJ2-3; 13 bases match TRBD2. V dropped 2 bases and J dropped 3; count of bases not matched to a gene: 2. Per germline, CDR1 SGHTA and CDR2 FQGNSA. The length of the CDR3 is 16 residues. CDR3 in DNA: TGTGCCAGCAGCTTACGACTAGCGGGGGGAACAGATACGCAGTATTTT. This gives the protein CASSLRLAGGTDTQYF.

The gene calls are TRBV7-2 and TRBJ2-3, with a weak D call TRBD1 (6 bases). Germline assignment: CDR1 SGHTA and CDR2 FQGNSA. CDR3 size: 16 residues. The ends were cut back, 1 base at V and 3 bases at J, with 14 bases in the middle. CDR3 nucleotides: TGTGCCAGCAGCTTAGTGGCAGGGGCGAGGACAGATACGCAGTATTTT. Its protein is CASSLVAGARTDTQYF.

CDR3 nucleotide sequence: TGTGCCAGCAGCGTAGCACCCACTGGTAACACTGAAGCTTTCTTT. Protein sequence: CASSVAPTGNTEAFF. The chain joins TRBV9 to TRBJ1-1; no reliable D call. Between the trimmed V and J ends, which lost 0 bases and 2 bases, there was a span of 11 bases. The CDR3 consists of 15 residues. Germline lookup yields CDR1 SGDLS and CDR2 YYNGEE. Looking up the rest from reference TRBV9 and TRBJ1-1 gives the full variable domain: DSGVTQTPKHLITATGQRVTLRCSPRSGDLSVYWYQQSLDQGLQFLIQYYNGEERAKGNILERFSAQQFPDLHSELNLSSLELGDSALYFCASSVAPTGNTEAFFGQGTRLTVV.

This clonotype has more than one count but fewer than ten. Here the CDR3 DNA reads TGCAGCGCCTTAGTAGACAGACACCCAGAGACCCAGTACTTC. Its translation is CSALVDRHPETQYF. The chain couples TRBV29-1 to TRBJ2-5; D is perhaps TRBD1 (5 bases). The CDR3 covers 14 residues. With 7 bases removed from V and 4 bases from J, the gap between germline ends came to 19 bases. Germline V gene data show CDR1 as SQVTM and CDR2 as ANQGSEA.

The rearrangement links TRBV29-1 to TRBJ2-1; D not certain. The germline V gene encodes CDR1 SQVTM and CDR2 ANQGSEA. Trimming removed 3 bases at V and 1 base at J, with 10 bases between. This CDR3 contains 14 residues. This CDR3 reads CSVDGLMSYNEQFF. CDR3 DNA: TGCAGCGTTGACGGCTTAATGTCCTACAATGAGCAGTTCTTC.

Notes on this clonotype: Just one base apart from a much larger clone, this may be a read error. The chain employs TRBV7-8 and TRBJ2-1; 10 nucleotides align to TRBD2. The CDR3 sequence is 16 residues long. CDR1 is SGHVS, CDR2 FQNEAQ, per germline. J was trimmed by 6 bases and V by 6 bases; bases with no gene match: 11. Written as DNA, the CDR3 is TGTGCCAGCAGAAGTTCTCCGGGACTAGCGCCCAATGAGCAGTTCTTC. As protein: CASRSSPGLAPNEQFF.

The V call is TRBV6-2 or TRBV6-3, the J call TRBJ2-7; tentatively, D is TRBD2 (6 bases). The CDR3 contains 14 residues. Between the trimmed V and J ends, which lost 0 bases and 3 bases, there was a span of 9 bases. Germline CDR1 reads MNHEY; CDR2 reads SVGEGT. The CDR3 DNA is TGTGCCAGCAGTTACTCGAGGAGGGTCTACGAGCAGTACTTC. Translating it yields CASSYSRRVYEQYF.

In its sample, this clonotype was seen a few times. The gene calls are TRBV20-1 and TRBJ2-2; 11 bases line up with TRBD2. V shed 3 bases and J 1 base; nucleotides not matched to a gene: 10. From germline, CDR1 is DFQATT and CDR2 SNEGSKA (reference sequence). CDR3 length: 18 amino acids. This chain's CDR3 is CSARAGGTSGQNTGELFF. DNA for the CDR3: TGCAGTGCTAGGGCCGGGGGGACTAGCGGACAGAACACCGGGGAGCTGTTTTTT.

The chain recombines TRBV4-3 with TRBJ1-2; 7 bases are shared with TRBD1. Trimming at V came to 2 bases and at J to 8 bases, leaving 8 bases not matched to a gene. Per the germline V gene, CDR1 is LGHNA and CDR2 is YSLEER. The CDR3 consists of 14 residues. Written as DNA, the CDR3 is TGCGCCAGCAGCCAACGACCAGGGGGAGGGGGCTACACCTTC. Translation: CASSQRPGGGGYTF.

This clonotype was recorded a few times. The genes are TRBV4-3 and TRBJ2-2, with TRBD1 matching 8 bases. This CDR3 spans 15 amino acids. V shed 2 bases, J shed 4 bases, and the junction held 3 bases outside the gene matches. The germline V gene encodes CDR1 LGHNA and CDR2 YSLEER. CDR3 DNA sequence: TGCGCCAGCAGCCAACAGGGGGCGGGCACCGGGGAGCTGTTTTTT. Its protein product is CASSQQGAGTGELFF.

The chain combines TRBV7-9 with TRBJ2-5, with D perhaps TRBD2 (5 bases). Germline CDR1 reads SEHNR; CDR2 reads FQNEAQ (reference sequence). Trimming shortened V by 3 bases and J by 0 bases, and 11 bases separated the two germline ends. This CDR3 spans 15 amino acids. DNA of the CDR3: TGTGCCAGCAGCTTTATCGGGGTGAACCAAGAGACCCAGTACTTC. Protein sequence: CASSFIGVNQETQYF.